The clone carrying this T cell receptor (beta chain) was counted many times. Its specificity is not known. The sequence runs out 3 residues before the end of the CDR3; the remainder is reconstructed from the germline J gene. Using immunoSEQ multiplex PCR, the repertoire was profiled, and TCRdb retains in-frame clones only, with some absent. The sample presents about 66,000 clones, none singletons. The source of the sample is a study of T cell clonality in common variable immunodeficiency. Overall study findings and caveats: CVID patient heterogeneity limited repertoire-clinical complication correlations. TCRbeta clonality was increased in CVID versus healthy controls.

This CDR3 spans 13 amino acids. Germline assignment: CDR1 KGHSH and CDR2 LQKENI. Germline trimming cut 6 bases from V and 5 bases from J; bases unmatched to any gene: 4. Both groups were predominantly of Caucasian heritage. Donors gave roughly 5 to 9 ml heparinized peripheral whole blood. The chain combines TRBV18 with TRBJ1-1; TRBD1 agrees at 9 bases. The specimen sequenced was peripheral blood mononuclear cells. This clonotype originated in a person aged 18 to 75 in good health. CDR3 DNA, as far as it was read: TGTGCCAGCTCGTCGGGACAGGGAACTGAA. It yields the protein CASSSGQGTE. Given in full, the CDR3 is CASSSGQGTEAFF.